Each of the 30 T cell receptor beta chains below was sequenced from the same sample in a study of molecular identifiers for immune sequencing clone quantification. TCRdb redid the calling of the PCR reads with MiXCR, one entry per CDR3 protein. The sample has just under 650,000 distinct CDR3 sequences, 20% seen once; the top ten hold roughly 0.85%. Sequenced sample: naive CD8+ T cells from blood, with Jurkat cell RNA spiked in. Sample subset: FACS-sorted CD8+CD4-CCR7+CD45RA+ naive T cells. The receptors come from a human donor in good health. Some libraries in this study had Jurkat cell RNA spiked in.

This clonotype has just a few counts. The chain combines TRBV19 with TRBJ2-2; 9 nucleotides match TRBD2. The CDR3 spans 16 residues. Germline V lookup: CDR1 LNHDA, CDR2 SQIVND (reference sequence). V was clipped by 6 bases and J by 3 bases; unmatched bases: 8. The CDR3 nucleotides are TGTGCCAGTAGGGAGACTAGCGGTAGAGACACCGGGGAGCTGTTTTTT. Translated, it gives CASRETSGRDTGELFF.

The chain recombines TRBV19 with TRBJ2-6; no firm D call. V shed 7 bases and J shed 4 bases, with 8 bases lying between them. The CDR3 contains 13 residues. In germline, CDR1 is LNHDA, CDR2 SQIVND (reference sequence). Here the CDR3 reads CASMSLGANVLTF. CDR3 sequence (DNA): TGTGCCAGTATGAGTTTGGGGGCCAACGTCCTGACTTTC.

The chain is built from TRBV6-2 or TRBV6-3 and TRBJ2-7, with 8 bases matching TRBD2. Per germline, CDR1 MNHEY and CDR2 SVGEGT. CDR3 length: 15 amino acids. With 4 bases clipped from V and 0 bases from J, the junction kept 5 bases outside the gene matches. This CDR3 reads CASSFAGGLSYEQYF. The CDR3 bases are TGTGCCAGCAGTTTTGCGGGGGGCCTCTCCTACGAGCAGTACTTC.

The table lists this clonotype with many counts. The gene calls are TRBV20-1 and TRBJ2-7; 8 bases line up with TRBD2. V trimming: 6 bases; J trimming: 1 base; junction bases outside the gene matches: 8. The CDR3 covers 14 residues. Germline V gene sequence: CDR1 DFQATT, CDR2 SNEGSKA (reference sequence). CDR3 in amino acids: CSAKGASGSYEQYF. The CDR3 DNA reads TGCAGTGCCAAGGGCGCTAGCGGGTCCTACGAGCAGTACTTC.

This rearrangement joins TRBV3-1 to TRBJ2-7; D unresolved. Germline V gene data show CDR1 as LGHDT and CDR2 as YNNKEL (reference sequence). The CDR3 runs to 18 residues. V gave up 4 bases and J gave up 0 bases, with 22 bases separating them. CDR3: CASSPTTAPTRSSYEQYF. For the CDR3, the DNA is TGTGCCAGCAGCCCGACGACGGCCCCCACGAGGAGCTCCTACGAGCAGTACTTC.

The table lists this clonotype with many counts. The CDR3 nucleotides are TGTGCCAGCAGAACTGAACAGGGGGCGAAAACAGATACGCAGTATTTT. Protein product: CASRTEQGAKTDTQYF. The rearrangement joins TRBV7-4 to TRBJ2-3; 9 nucleotides line up with TRBD1. Germline-derived CDR1 and CDR2 are SGHVT and SQSDAQ. Trimming cost V 6 bases and J 3 bases; bases outside gene matches: 10. The CDR3 loop spans 16 amino acids.

The CDR3 nucleotides are TGTGCCAGCTCACCAGGTACGGACAGGGTTGGATCTTACGAGCAGTACTTC. This translates into CASSPGTDRVGSYEQYF. The V gene is TRBV18, the J gene TRBJ2-7; 8 positions match TRBD1. The CDR3 has 17 amino acids. Per the germline V gene, CDR1 is KGHSH and CDR2 is LQKENI. Trimming cost V 2 bases and J 4 bases; bases outside gene matches: 13. Full variable domain (outside the CDR3, taken from reference TRBV18 and TRBJ2-7): NAGVMQNPRHLVRRRGQEARLRCSPMKGHSHVYWYRQLPEEGLKFMVYLQKENIIDESGMPKERFSAEFPKEGPSILRIQQVVRGDSAAYFCASSPGTDRVGSYEQYFGPGTRLTVT.

Regarding this clonotype: A single base separates this from a much larger clone, so it may be a read error. The rearrangement uses TRBV25-1 and TRBJ2-1; TRBD2 matches at 16 bases. The CDR3 is made up of 15 amino acids. Germline V gives CDR1 MGHDK, CDR2 SYGVNS. J lost 12 bases, V lost 6 bases, and 8 bases had no gene match. CDR3 bases: TGTGCCAGCAGCGAGGGACTAGCGGGAGGGGGTGGGCAGTTCTTC. The encoded protein is CASSEGLAGGGGQFF.

This clonotype was observed many times. The chain combines TRBV28 with TRBJ2-1; TRBD2 aligns across 8 bases. V was pared by 3 bases and J by 3 bases, with 4 bases of the junction left unmatched. In germline, CDR1 is MDHEN, CDR2 SYDVKM. The CDR3 is 15 amino acids. The CDR3 coding sequence is TGTGCCAGCAGTTTCGATAGCGGGGACTACAATGAGCAGTTCTTC. Translating it yields CASSFDSGDYNEQFF.

A note on this clonotype: One base away lies a much larger clone, so this may be a sequencing read error. The chain carries TRBV2 and TRBJ1-2; tentatively, D is TRBD1 (6 bases). The germline CDR1 and CDR2 sequences are SNHLY and FYNNEI. CDR3 length equals 16 residues. The CDR3 nucleotides are TGTGCCAGCAGTGAAGAAGAGGCAGGGGTTAACTATGGCTACATCTTC. It yields the protein CASSEEEAGVNYGYIF.

The chain uses TRBV4-3 and TRBJ2-1; 8 bases map to TRBD2. This CDR3 has 19 residues. CDR1 is LGHNA and CDR2 is YSLEER in the germline V gene. V dropped 2 bases and J dropped 1; count of bases not matched to a gene: 13. Written as DNA, the CDR3 is TGCGCCAGCAGCCAATTCAGCGCCCCTATAGCGGGGTCCTACAATGAGCAGTTCTTC. Protein product: CASSQFSAPIAGSYNEQFF.

A word on this clonotype: The junction departs from germline at one end; a sequencing error may be responsible. CDR3 loop: CSVRTGSNTKAFF. The CDR3 nucleotides read TGCAGCGTACGGACAGGGTCCAACACTAAAGCCTTCTTT. The chain links TRBV29-1 to TRBJ1-1; 8 positions agree with TRBD1. CDR3 length: 13 amino acids. CDR1 is SQVTM, CDR2 ANQGSEA, per germline.

This clonotype was recorded many times. This rearrangement joins TRBV6-5 to TRBJ2-1, with 7 positions matching TRBD1. CDR1 and CDR2 from the germline V gene are MNHEY and SVGAGI. CDR3 length: 14 amino acids. V shed 2 bases and J 5 bases; nucleotides not matched to a gene: 3. CDR3 in amino acids: CASSYRDRDNEQFF. CDR3 coding DNA: TGTGCCAGCAGTTACCGTGACAGGGACAATGAGCAGTTCTTC.

This clonotype was detected ten times or more. The chain is built from TRBV7-9 and TRBJ1-4, with TRBD1 as a possible D gene (5 bases). The CDR3 runs 17 residues. Germline V gives CDR1 SEHNR, CDR2 FQNEAQ (reference sequence). Trimming took 2 bases from V and 0 from J, leaving 13 bases between them. The CDR3 nucleotides read TGTGCCAGCAGCTTAAGCCCAGGGACCCCAACTAATGAAAAACTGTTTTTT. It specifies CASSLSPGTPTNEKLFF.

Concerning this clonotype: A much larger clonotype is one base distant, so this may be a read error. The chain recombines TRBV7-2 with TRBJ2-7; TRBD2 aligns across 9 bases. Germline V gene data show CDR1 as SGHTA and CDR2 as FQGNSA. This CDR3 is built from 14 residues. The CDR3 here is CACSLISGSNEQYF. The DNA for the CDR3 is TGTGCCTGCAGCTTAATTAGCGGGAGTAACGAGCAGTACTTC.

Concerning this clonotype: This may stem from a read error, because a much larger clone lies one nucleotide away. The rearrangement joins TRBV7-6 to TRBJ2-3; TRBD2 aligns across 12 bases. The CDR3 is 18 residues long. In germline, CDR1 is SGHVS, CDR2 FNYEAQ. CDR3: CAGRVLAGGGIPTDTQYF. The CDR3 DNA is TGTGCCGGCAGGGTACTAGCGGGGGGCGGGATCCCCACAGATACGCAGTATTTT.

This rearrangement joins TRBV15 to TRBJ1-2; D gene unclear. Germline-derived CDR1 and CDR2 are LNHNV and YYDKDF (reference sequence). The CDR3 consists of 15 residues. V gave up 0 bases and J gave up 4 bases, with 12 bases separating them. The CDR3 sequence is CATSRDLGSPYGYTF. The CDR3 nucleotides read TGTGCCACCAGCAGAGATTTGGGCAGCCCCTATGGCTACACCTTC.

This clonotype was detected ten times or more. The rearrangement uses TRBV10-3 and TRBJ2-3; D call uncertain. Germline V gene sequence: CDR1 ENHRY, CDR2 SYGVKD. With 3 bases removed from V and 4 bases from J, the gap between germline ends came to 11 bases. The CDR3 covers 14 residues. CDR3: CAISDRGDSDTQYF. For the CDR3, the DNA is TGTGCCATCAGTGATCGTGGGGATTCAGATACGCAGTATTTT.

CDR3 protein: CASSKTESSYEQYF. The DNA for the CDR3 is TGTGCCAGCAGCAAGACAGAGAGCTCCTACGAGCAGTACTTC. The chain carries TRBV6-5 and TRBJ2-7; a weak D match, TRBD1 (5 bases). CDR1 and CDR2 (germline): MNHEY, SVGAGI. The length of the CDR3 is 14 residues. V was cut by 6 bases and J by 0 bases, with 12 bases left in between.

A note on this clonotype: Likely a read error: the CDR3 ends without its conserved phenylalanine or tryptophan. This rearrangement joins TRBV28 to TRBJ2-3; D perhaps matches TRBD2 (7 bases). The CDR3 sequence is 15 residues long. V dropped 3 bases and J dropped 4 bases, with 14 bases sitting between them. CDR1 and CDR2 from the germline V gene are MDHEN and SYDVKM. CDR3 amino acids: CASSLHRAGADTQYS. CDR3 nucleotides: TGTGCCAGCAGTTTGCACAGGGCGGGAGCAGATACGCAGTATTCT.

The chain has TRBV7-6 and TRBJ1-3; D is unclear. The CDR3 is made up of 13 amino acids. Trimming removed 5 bases from V and 2 bases from J, with 7 bases in between. Germline assignment: CDR1 SGHVS and CDR2 FNYEAQ. CDR3 DNA sequence: TGTGCCAGCAGCCCTGACCCTGGAAACACCATATATTTT. This gives the protein CASSPDPGNTIYF.

This clonotype occurred a few times. A much larger clone differs from this one at a single base, so this may be a read error. V and J are TRBV7-8 and TRBJ2-7, with 7 bases lining up with TRBD1. The CDR3 covers 13 residues. Germline V lookup: CDR1 SGHVS, CDR2 FQNEAQ. The CDR3 region is CASSLTPFGTALF. The DNA of the CDR3 is TGTGCCAGCAGCTTAACGCCATTTGGGACAGCTCTCTTC.

There are many counts of this clonotype. V and J are TRBV30 and TRBJ1-1; no definite D call. V dropped 4 bases and J dropped 5 bases, with 11 bases sitting between them. The CDR3 extends over 12 amino acids. CDR1 and CDR2 (germline): GTSNPN, SVGIG (reference sequence). CDR3: CAWNGVVTEAFF. The DNA for the CDR3 is TGTGCCTGGAATGGGGTTGTAACTGAAGCTTTCTTT.

This clonotype was observed many times. V is TRBV7-2 and J is TRBJ1-1, with D uncertain. V was clipped by 0 bases and J by 7 bases, with 6 bases between them. Germline CDR1 and CDR2: SGHTA and FQGNSA. The CDR3 is 12 residues long. The CDR3: CASSLASIEAFF. DNA of the CDR3: TGTGCCAGCAGCTTAGCGAGCATTGAAGCTTTCTTT.

There are a few counts of this clonotype. The V call is TRBV28, the J call TRBJ2-3; TRBD2 agrees at 9 bases. The V gene's germline CDR1 is MDHEN and CDR2 SYDVKM. The CDR3 covers 15 residues. V was pared by 10 bases and J by 0 bases, with 8 bases of the junction left unmatched. The CDR3 is CATSAGTSSTDTQYF. CDR3 nucleotides: TGTGCCACCTCGGCCGGGACTAGCAGCACAGATACGCAGTATTTT.

The chain is built from TRBV12-3 or TRBV12-4 and TRBJ1-5, with 7 bases that match TRBD1. The junction had 6 bases not matched to a gene; V was cut back by 4 bases and J by 6 bases. CDR3 length equals 14 residues. In nucleotides, the CDR3 is TGTGCCAGCAGTTCGACAGGGTCCAGTCAGCCCCAGCATTTT. This codes for CASSSTGSSQPQHF.

This clonotype was recorded many times. The CDR3, as DNA: TGTGCCAGCAGTTTAGTTCTGGGGACCTACGAGCAGTACTTC. Amino acid sequence: CASSLVLGTYEQYF. The gene calls are TRBV27 and TRBJ2-7; D not resolved. Germline loops: CDR1 MNHEY, CDR2 SMNVEV (reference sequence). The ends were cut back, 2 bases at V and 2 bases at J, with 10 bases in the middle. This CDR3 is built from 14 residues.

The sample holds many counts of this clonotype. CDR3 protein: CATSDLGLEDNEQFF. CDR3 sequence (DNA): TGTGCCACCAGTGACTTGGGACTAGAAGACAATGAGCAGTTCTTC. J is TRBJ2-1 and V is TRBV24-1; 8 bases line up with TRBD2. The CDR3 is 15 amino acids. Per germline, CDR1 KGHDR and CDR2 SFDVKD. With 4 bases clipped from V and 5 bases from J, the junction kept 6 bases outside the gene matches.

This chain links TRBV15 with TRBJ1-1; 7 nucleotides agree with TRBD1. Trimming at V came to 5 bases and at J to 2 bases, leaving 11 bases not matched to a gene. The CDR3 has 16 amino acids. Germline lookup yields CDR1 LNHNV and CDR2 YYDKDF (reference sequence). The CDR3 loop reads CATSYRGRVSNTEAFF. The CDR3 DNA follows: TGTGCCACCAGCTACAGGGGTCGGGTTTCAAACACTGAAGCTTTCTTT.

V is TRBV6-6 and J is TRBJ1-4; unclear D gene. This CDR3 has 15 residues. Germline V CDR1 and CDR2: MNHNY, SVGAGI (reference sequence). V was pared by 5 bases and J by 5 bases, with 15 bases between. CDR3 nucleotides: TGTGCCAGCAGTGATAGAACAGCGCTAAATGAAAAACTGTTTTTT. It is translated as CASSDRTALNEKLFF.